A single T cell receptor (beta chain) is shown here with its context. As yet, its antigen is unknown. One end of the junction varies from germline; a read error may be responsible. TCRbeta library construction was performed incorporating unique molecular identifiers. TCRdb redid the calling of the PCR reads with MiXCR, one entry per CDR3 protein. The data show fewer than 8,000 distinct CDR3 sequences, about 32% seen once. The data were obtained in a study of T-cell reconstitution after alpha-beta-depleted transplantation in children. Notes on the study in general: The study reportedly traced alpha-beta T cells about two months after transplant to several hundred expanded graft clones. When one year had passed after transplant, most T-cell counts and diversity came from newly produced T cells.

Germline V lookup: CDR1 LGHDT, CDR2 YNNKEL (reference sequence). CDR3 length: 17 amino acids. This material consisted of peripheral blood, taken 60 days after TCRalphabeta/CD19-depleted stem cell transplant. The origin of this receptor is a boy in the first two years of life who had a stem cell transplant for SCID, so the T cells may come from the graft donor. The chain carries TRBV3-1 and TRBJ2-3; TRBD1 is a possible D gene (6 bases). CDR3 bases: TGTGCCTGCAGGCGCCAGACAGGACAGATGCGACCGAACACGCAGTATTTT. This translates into CACRRQTGQMRPNTQYF.